This is a list of T cell receptor beta chains from one sample in a study of blood T cell repertoires in COVID-19. Libraries were prepared by immunoSEQ multiplex PCR; TCRdb keeps only in-frame clonotypes and omits some of them. The table includes 250,000 or so clones, roughly 80% detected once. Material: PBMCs or T cells enriched from blood (not recorded which). These receptors originate from a man in his fifties who had recovered from COVID-19. Both conserved end residues are part of each CDR3. The order of the fields is J gene, V gene, clone size, D gene, CDR3 DNA, CDR3 protein. D genes are given only for firm matches. A row's size may be missing; if present it is once, few, many or a size class.

j_call: TRBJ2-7; v_call: TRBV5-1; clone_size: NA; d_call: NA; cdr3_nt: TGCGCCAGCAGCGCCCCGAGGCAGTACTTC; cdr3_aa: CASSAPRQYF
j_call: TRBJ2-2; v_call: TRBV7-8; clone_size: NA; d_call: TRBD2; cdr3_nt: TGTGCCAGCAGAAATAAGCGGGAGGGTTGGCCCGGGGAGCTGTTTTTT; cdr3_aa: CASRNKREGWPGELFF
j_call: TRBJ1-2; v_call: TRBV7-2; clone_size: NA; d_call: TRBD1; cdr3_nt: TGTGCCAGCAGCTTAGTAGGACAGGGGTATGGCTACACCTTC; cdr3_aa: CASSLVGQGYGYTF
j_call: TRBJ2-5; v_call: TRBV2; clone_size: NA; d_call: NA; cdr3_nt: TGTGCCAGCGTCTTGGAGACCCAGTACTTC; cdr3_aa: CASVLETQYF
j_call: TRBJ1-3; v_call: TRBV25-1; clone_size: NA; d_call: TRBD1; cdr3_nt: TGTGCCAGCAGTTCACCCCCCGGGACAGAGGACACCATATATTTT; cdr3_aa: CASSSPPGTEDTIYF
j_call: TRBJ2-2; v_call: TRBV3-1/TRBV3-2; clone_size: NA; d_call: TRBD1; cdr3_nt: TGTGCCAGCAGCCGACAGGGGGTGATCACCGGGGAGCTGTTTTTT; cdr3_aa: CASSRQGVITGELFF
j_call: TRBJ1-2; v_call: TRBV2; clone_size: once; d_call: NA; cdr3_nt: TGTGCCAGCAGTGCCGGGAAGGTTGGCTACACCTTC; cdr3_aa: CASSAGKVGYTF
j_call: TRBJ2-7; v_call: TRBV9; clone_size: NA; d_call: TRBD2; cdr3_nt: TGTGCCAGCAGCGTCCGACCGCTAGCGGGGGACTTATACGAGCAGTACTTC; cdr3_aa: CASSVRPLAGDLYEQYF
j_call: TRBJ1-2; v_call: TRBV19; clone_size: once; d_call: TRBD1; cdr3_nt: TGTGCCAGCCGGGACAGGGGTCCCTATGGCTACACCTTC; cdr3_aa: CASRDRGPYGYTF
j_call: TRBJ1-1; v_call: TRBV9; clone_size: NA; d_call: NA; cdr3_nt: TGTGCCAGCAGCGTATCATTGAACACTGAAGCTTTCTTT; cdr3_aa: CASSVSLNTEAFF
j_call: TRBJ2-3; v_call: TRBV28; clone_size: NA; d_call: NA; cdr3_nt: TGTGCCAGCACCCCGACCACAGGGTCTAGCACAGATACGCAGTATTTT; cdr3_aa: CASTPTTGSSTDTQYF
j_call: TRBJ1-4; v_call: TRBV4-1; clone_size: NA; d_call: TRBD1; cdr3_nt: TGCGCCAGCAGCCACGGAGTAGTAGGACAGGGTGATGAAAAACTGTTTTTT; cdr3_aa: CASSHGVVGQGDEKLFF
j_call: TRBJ1-1; v_call: TRBV7-2; clone_size: few; d_call: NA; cdr3_nt: TGTGCCAGCAGGGACATTATGAACACTGAAGCTTTCTTT; cdr3_aa: CASRDIMNTEAFF
j_call: TRBJ1-5; v_call: TRBV27; clone_size: NA; d_call: NA; cdr3_nt: TGTGCCAGCAGTTTAGGCAGGGGCGATAGCAATCAGCCCCAGCATTTT; cdr3_aa: CASSLGRGDSNQPQHF
j_call: TRBJ1-1; v_call: TRBV18; clone_size: NA; d_call: NA; cdr3_nt: TGTGCCAGCTCGTCCGGGTCTCACCTTGAAGCTTTCTTT; cdr3_aa: CASSSGSHLEAFF
j_call: TRBJ1-1; v_call: TRBV19; clone_size: NA; d_call: TRBD1; cdr3_nt: TGTGCCAGTAGTGGGGGGACAGGAGCAGGGGATGAAGCTTTCTTT; cdr3_aa: CASSGGTGAGDEAFF
j_call: TRBJ2-7; v_call: TRBV28; clone_size: few; d_call: NA; cdr3_nt: TGTGCCAGCAGTTACAGGCGGGACTACGAGCAGTACTTC; cdr3_aa: CASSYRRDYEQYF
j_call: TRBJ1-5; v_call: TRBV18; clone_size: NA; d_call: TRBD1; cdr3_nt: TGTGCCAGCTCACCGGGACAGGGCAAACAGCCCCAGCATTTT; cdr3_aa: CASSPGQGKQPQHF
j_call: TRBJ1-6; v_call: TRBV12-3/TRBV12-4; clone_size: NA; d_call: NA; cdr3_nt: TGTGCCAGCAGTTTGACAGAATATTCACCCCTCCACTTT; cdr3_aa: CASSLTEYSPLHF
j_call: TRBJ2-4; v_call: TRBV7-2; clone_size: NA; d_call: TRBD1; cdr3_nt: TGTGCCAGCTCCCCCCAAGGGGTGACAGGGGGGGGAAACATTCAGTACTTC; cdr3_aa: CASSPQGVTGGGNIQYF
j_call: TRBJ1-6; v_call: TRBV11-3; clone_size: once; d_call: NA; cdr3_nt: TGTGCCAGCAGCCTTTACCTAAATTCACCCCTCCACTTT; cdr3_aa: CASSLYLNSPLHF
j_call: TRBJ2-3; v_call: TRBV15; clone_size: NA; d_call: TRBD2; cdr3_nt: TGTGCCACCAGCTTCCCTGGGGGGACTAGTCTTAATACGCAGTATTTT; cdr3_aa: CATSFPGGTSLNTQYF
j_call: TRBJ2-6; v_call: TRBV5-6; clone_size: NA; d_call: NA; cdr3_nt: TGTGCCAGCAAGGGGGAAGGGGCTGGGGCCAACGTCCTGACTTTC; cdr3_aa: CASKGEGAGANVLTF
j_call: TRBJ2-1; v_call: TRBV3-1/TRBV3-2; clone_size: NA; d_call: TRBD2; cdr3_nt: TGTGCCAGCAGCGCTGGTCCCGGTAGCGGGGGGGCCGCTTTCTTC; cdr3_aa: CASSAGPGSGGAAFF
j_call: TRBJ1-3; v_call: TRBV9; clone_size: NA; d_call: NA; cdr3_nt: TGTGCCAGCAGCCTCGGAAACACCATATATTTT; cdr3_aa: CASSLGNTIYF
j_call: TRBJ1-6; v_call: TRBV19; clone_size: few; d_call: NA; cdr3_nt: TGTGCCAGTAGTATCCAGGGGTATAATTCACCCCTCCACTTT; cdr3_aa: CASSIQGYNSPLHF
j_call: TRBJ2-1; v_call: TRBV7-9; clone_size: few; d_call: TRBD1; cdr3_nt: TGTGCCAGCAGCCAACCTAGGGGACAGGGAGGAAATGAGCAGTTCTTC; cdr3_aa: CASSQPRGQGGNEQFF
j_call: TRBJ1-1; v_call: TRBV27; clone_size: NA; d_call: NA; cdr3_nt: TGTGCCAGCAAGACGGGCCGAGGGAAAGCTTTCTTT; cdr3_aa: CASKTGRGKAFF
j_call: TRBJ2-7; v_call: TRBV5-1; clone_size: NA; d_call: NA; cdr3_nt: TGCGCCAGCAGCTTGTCTGGTCAGGCCTACGAGCAGTACTTC; cdr3_aa: CASSLSGQAYEQYF
j_call: TRBJ2-1; v_call: TRBV12-3/TRBV12-4; clone_size: NA; d_call: TRBD2; cdr3_nt: TGTGCCAGCTGCGGGAGTCCCTACAATGAGCAGTTCTTC; cdr3_aa: CASCGSPYNEQFF
j_call: TRBJ1-2; v_call: TRBV24-1; clone_size: NA; d_call: NA; cdr3_nt: TGTGCCACCAGTGAGACAGACCAGGCGGGCTACACCTTC; cdr3_aa: CATSETDQAGYTF
j_call: TRBJ1-3; v_call: TRBV5-1; clone_size: few; d_call: TRBD1; cdr3_nt: TGCGCCAGCAGCTCGGGGACAGACTCTGGAAACACCATATATTTT; cdr3_aa: CASSSGTDSGNTIYF
j_call: TRBJ2-3; v_call: TRBV19; clone_size: NA; d_call: TRBD2; cdr3_nt: TGTGCCACTACCCCCCCGGGAGGGCGAAGAGATACGCAGTATTTT; cdr3_aa: CATTPPGGRRDTQYF
j_call: TRBJ1-6; v_call: TRBV30; clone_size: many; d_call: NA; cdr3_nt: TGTGCCTTCGACAGGAGCTCCTATAATTCACCCCTCCACTTT; cdr3_aa: CAFDRSSYNSPLHF
j_call: TRBJ2-1; v_call: TRBV7-9; clone_size: NA; d_call: TRBD1; cdr3_nt: TGTGCCAGCAGCTTGGGACAGGGGGCCTACAATGAGCAGTTCTTC; cdr3_aa: CASSLGQGAYNEQFF
j_call: TRBJ2-2; v_call: TRBV9; clone_size: NA; d_call: NA; cdr3_nt: TGTGCCAGCACTAAACTAGCTGCCACCGGGGAGCTGTTTTTT; cdr3_aa: CASTKLAATGELFF
j_call: TRBJ1-1; v_call: TRBV6-6; clone_size: NA; d_call: NA; cdr3_nt: TGTGCCAGCAGTTACTCGCGCCCCAGGGGCGAAACTGAAGCTTTCTTT; cdr3_aa: CASSYSRPRGETEAFF
j_call: TRBJ2-7; v_call: TRBV20-1; clone_size: once; d_call: NA; cdr3_nt: TGCAGTGCTAGCCCTTTTATGTTC; cdr3_aa: CSASPFMF
j_call: TRBJ1-6; v_call: TRBV25-1; clone_size: once; d_call: NA; cdr3_nt: TGTGCCAGCAGTGAATATCGGGGGGGGCAGGGTAATTCACCCCTCCACTTT; cdr3_aa: CASSEYRGGQGNSPLHF
j_call: TRBJ2-1; v_call: TRBV4-1; clone_size: NA; d_call: NA; cdr3_nt: TGCGCCAGCAGCCAAGGAACAGAATACAATGAGCAGTTCTTC; cdr3_aa: CASSQGTEYNEQFF
j_call: TRBJ1-1; v_call: TRBV7-2; clone_size: NA; d_call: NA; cdr3_nt: TGTGCCAGCAGCCCCCCCGGGGTAAGGTTAGCTTTCTTT; cdr3_aa: CASSPPGVRLAFF
j_call: TRBJ2-7; v_call: TRBV28; clone_size: NA; d_call: TRBD1; cdr3_nt: TGTGCCAGCAGTTTATCACAGGGGTACTCCTACGAGCAGTACTTC; cdr3_aa: CASSLSQGYSYEQYF
j_call: TRBJ1-1; v_call: TRBV27; clone_size: once; d_call: TRBD1; cdr3_nt: TGTGCCAGCAGTTTATTACGGACAGGACCCCCCTTAGGGAACACTGAAGCTTTCTTT; cdr3_aa: CASSLLRTGPPLGNTEAFF
j_call: TRBJ1-4; v_call: TRBV18; clone_size: NA; d_call: TRBD1; cdr3_nt: TGTGCCAACCAGTGGGACAGAAATGAAAAACTGTTTTTT; cdr3_aa: CANQWDRNEKLFF
j_call: TRBJ1-2; v_call: TRBV5-1; clone_size: NA; d_call: TRBD1; cdr3_nt: TGCGCCAGCAGAGAGGGGGCAAGCGATGGCTACACCTTC; cdr3_aa: CASREGASDGYTF
j_call: TRBJ1-5; v_call: TRBV6-1; clone_size: NA; d_call: NA; cdr3_nt: TGTGCCAGCAGTGAAGTGGGGGGGAGCAATCAGCCCCAGCATTTT; cdr3_aa: CASSEVGGSNQPQHF
j_call: TRBJ1-5; v_call: TRBV2; clone_size: NA; d_call: NA; cdr3_nt: TGTGCCAGCAGTGAAAACTCCCCCAACAGGGATTATCAGCCCCAGCATTTT; cdr3_aa: CASSENSPNRDYQPQHF
j_call: TRBJ2-6; v_call: TRBV2; clone_size: NA; d_call: NA; cdr3_nt: TGTGCCAGCAGTATTGATACCGGGATCTCTGGGGCCAACGTCCTGACTTTC; cdr3_aa: CASSIDTGISGANVLTF
j_call: TRBJ1-5; v_call: TRBV2; clone_size: NA; d_call: TRBD1; cdr3_nt: TGTGCCAGCCTCCGGGACAGGGGGCGAGGAAGCAATCAGCCCCAGCATTTT; cdr3_aa: CASLRDRGRGSNQPQHF
j_call: TRBJ2-7; v_call: TRBV5-6; clone_size: few; d_call: TRBD1; cdr3_nt: TGTGCCAGCAGGAGGACAGGTAGAAACTACGAGCAGTACTTC; cdr3_aa: CASRRTGRNYEQYF
j_call: TRBJ1-2; v_call: TRBV2; clone_size: NA; d_call: NA; cdr3_nt: TGTGCCAGCAGCCAGACAGCCCGGATTTATGGCTACACCTTC; cdr3_aa: CASSQTARIYGYTF
j_call: TRBJ1-1; v_call: TRBV18; clone_size: NA; d_call: NA; cdr3_nt: TGTGCCAGCTCACCGGGGGGTGAGCCTACTGAAGCTTTCTTT; cdr3_aa: CASSPGGEPTEAFF
j_call: TRBJ1-4; v_call: TRBV12-3/TRBV12-4; clone_size: NA; d_call: NA; cdr3_nt: TGTGCCAGCATGCGGGGGAGGGGTGAAAAACTGTTTTTT; cdr3_aa: CASMRGRGEKLFF
j_call: TRBJ1-3; v_call: TRBV5-4; clone_size: many; d_call: TRBD1; cdr3_nt: TGTGCCAGCAGCTGGGGACAGGGCAATACCATATATTTT; cdr3_aa: CASSWGQGNTIYF
j_call: TRBJ1-2; v_call: TRBV6-5; clone_size: few; d_call: TRBD1; cdr3_nt: TGTGCCAGCAGTTACGTGAAGGGACAGGGGTCCTATGGCTACACCTTC; cdr3_aa: CASSYVKGQGSYGYTF
j_call: TRBJ2-7; v_call: TRBV5-1; clone_size: NA; d_call: TRBD1; cdr3_nt: TGCGCCAGCGGGGCAGGAGGGACAGGGTTCGACGAGCAGTACTTC; cdr3_aa: CASGAGGTGFDEQYF
j_call: TRBJ2-1; v_call: TRBV7-3; clone_size: NA; d_call: TRBD2; cdr3_nt: TGTGCCAGCAGCTTCCTAGCGGGCCGAGACAATGAGCAGTTCTTC; cdr3_aa: CASSFLAGRDNEQFF
j_call: TRBJ2-6; v_call: TRBV7-8; clone_size: NA; d_call: NA; cdr3_nt: TGTGCCAGCAGAGCTACAGAGGGTCTGGGGGCCAACGTCCTGACTTTC; cdr3_aa: CASRATEGLGANVLTF
j_call: TRBJ1-1; v_call: TRBV5-1; clone_size: NA; d_call: NA; cdr3_nt: TGCGCCAGCAGCTTGCTGGGGGCGTTCACTGAAGCTTTCTTT; cdr3_aa: CASSLLGAFTEAFF